This T cell receptor (beta chain) is drawn from a study of cytomegalovirus exposure and HLA in healthy donors. Points from the study as a whole: Reports described diagnosis of cytomegalovirus status by the classifier as highly specific and sensitive. Among TCR sequences, most were rare, though some public TCRs appeared in many donors. Researchers reported that three CMV-associated chains were confirmed in vitro as CMV antigen-specific. A list of 164 TCR beta chains associated with cytomegalovirus was given.

To note about this clone: As yet, its antigen is unknown.

The CDR3 is 13 residues long. The V and J ends lost 3 bases and 6 bases respectively, with 8 bases between them. The germline gives CDR1 MNHEY, CDR2 SVGAGI. Here immunoSEQ multiplex PCR was the method, and the copy in TCRdb shows in-frame clones only, minus some. The repertoire holds some 220,000 clones, with over 80% as singletons. This sequence originates from a woman between 18 and 29 years old in good health and CMV-seronegative. The sample taken for sequencing was PBMCs. The chain carries TRBV6-5 and TRBJ2-2, with D possibly being TRBD1 (5 bases). CDR3 coding DNA: TGTGCCAGCAGTTATCAGGGATCCGGGGAGCTGTTTTTT. It yields the protein CASSYQGSGELFF.